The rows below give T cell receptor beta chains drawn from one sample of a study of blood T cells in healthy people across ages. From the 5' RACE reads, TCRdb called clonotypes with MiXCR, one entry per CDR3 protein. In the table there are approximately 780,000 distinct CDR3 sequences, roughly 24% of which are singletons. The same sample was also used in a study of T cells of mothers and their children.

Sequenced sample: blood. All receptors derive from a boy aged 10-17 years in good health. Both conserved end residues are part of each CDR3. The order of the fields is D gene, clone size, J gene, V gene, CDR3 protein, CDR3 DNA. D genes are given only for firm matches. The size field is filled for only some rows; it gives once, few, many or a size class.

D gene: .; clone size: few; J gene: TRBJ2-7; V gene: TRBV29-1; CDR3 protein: CSVLGQGTGEQYF; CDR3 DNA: TGCAGCGTTCTCGGTCAGGGGACGGGTGAGCAGTACTTC
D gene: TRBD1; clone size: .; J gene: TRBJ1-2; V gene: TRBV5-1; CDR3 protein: CASTTGGTDRSDGYTF; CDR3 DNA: TGCGCCAGCACCACGGGAGGGACAGACAGGTCGGATGGCTACACCTTC
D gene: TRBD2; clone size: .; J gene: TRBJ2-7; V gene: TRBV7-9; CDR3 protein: CASSLARGNQPYEQYF; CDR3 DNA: TGTGCCAGCAGCTTAGCGCGGGGGAACCAACCTTACGAGCAGTACTTC
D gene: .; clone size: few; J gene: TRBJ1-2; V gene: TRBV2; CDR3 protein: CASSERGYSYGYTF; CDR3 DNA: TGTGCCAGCAGTGAAAGGGGTTACAGCTATGGCTACACCTTC
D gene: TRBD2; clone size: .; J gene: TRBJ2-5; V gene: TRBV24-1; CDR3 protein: CATSGFRELAGVRRVEETQYF; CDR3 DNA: TGTGCCACCAGTGGATTCCGGGAGCTAGCGGGAGTTAGGCGGGTGGAAGAGACCCAGTACTTC
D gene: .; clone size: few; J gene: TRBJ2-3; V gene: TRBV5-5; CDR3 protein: CASSPRTYQSTDTQYF; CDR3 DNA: TGTGCCAGCAGCCCCCGGACGTACCAGAGCACAGATACGCAGTATTTT
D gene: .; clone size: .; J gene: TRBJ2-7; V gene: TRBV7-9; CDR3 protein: CASSLDGVNTYEQYF; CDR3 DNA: TGTGCCAGCAGCTTAGATGGGGTAAACACCTACGAGCAGTACTTC
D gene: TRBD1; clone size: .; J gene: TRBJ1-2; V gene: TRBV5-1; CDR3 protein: CASSVEGANYGYTF; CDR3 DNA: TGCGCCAGCAGCGTCGAGGGGGCAAACTATGGCTACACCTTC
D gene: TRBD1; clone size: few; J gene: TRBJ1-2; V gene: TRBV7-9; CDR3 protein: CASSLGRDSGYTF; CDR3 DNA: TGTGCCAGCAGCTTAGGCCGGGACAGTGGCTACACCTTC
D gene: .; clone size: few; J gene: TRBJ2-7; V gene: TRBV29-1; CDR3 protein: CSVESGAPYEQYF; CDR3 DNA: TGCAGCGTTGAATCAGGGGCCCCCTACGAGCAGTACTTC
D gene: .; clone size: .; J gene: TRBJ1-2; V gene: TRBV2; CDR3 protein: CASKLSAGHGYTF; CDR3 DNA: TGTGCCAGCAAGCTTAGTGCAGGGCATGGCTACACCTTC